This TCR beta chain was profiled in a study of lymphopenia after photon versus proton radiotherapy (dated by TCRdb to about 2019). About the investigation overall: The study compared the immunological effects of photon versus proton radiation therapy in patients with gastrointestinal tumors who developed high-grade lymphopenia. The goal of the study was to characterize the differences between the two radiation modalities in how they affect the immune system. The cohort comprised 20 to 25 patients with gastrointestinal tumors who received either photon or proton therapy and then developed lymphopenia.

Overall study outcomes, separate from this receptor: Across the cohort, a larger post-nadir drop in TCR diversity was inversely correlated with overall survival time among patients who died. After the lymphocyte count nadir, repertoires from photon-treated patients showed oligoclonal expansion, particularly of CD8+ Temra cells, and this expansion drove the decline in diversity. The authors looked at the survival association only in patients who died, and they framed better survival with proton therapy as a possibility rather than a demonstrated result. Proton-treated patients stayed relatively stable during treatment, while photon-treated patients lost naive T cells and TCR diversity and gained effector/memory populations.

Turning to this clone: Its recognized antigen is unknown. Qualities for individual bases were not recorded, and no much larger clone is one base off.

Library prep was done by the immunoSEQ multiplex PCR assay. T cell repertoires were profiled with deep sequencing of rearranged TCR beta loci together with multiparametric flow cytometry. The table was pulled from immuneACCESS by TCRdb, which kept in-frame rearrangements only. Such tables lose some clones; where checked, under half of the loss comes from unresolved V genes, and the rest has no known cause. Within this sample are around 25,000 clones, with 84% of them counted one time only. The ten largest clonotypes hold roughly a quarter of the sample. This clonotype originated in a man between 35 and 55 years old with gastric cancer. The sequencing here drew on peripheral blood, taken from a patient treated with photon-based radiotherapy.

CDR3 protein: CASPQKDRGRSYNEQFF. The DNA reads as follows: TGTGCCAGCCCACAAAAAGACAGGGGACGGTCCTACAATGAGCAGTTCTTC. Here the chain combines TRBV2 and TRBJ2-1, with TRBD1 matching 8 junction bases. The germline V gene supplies CDR1 SNHLY and CDR2 FYNNEI. The CDR3, from cysteine to phenylalanine, totals 17 residues. This entry keeps only the CDR3 DNA: 51 bases, framed from base 1. Trimming accounts for 8 bases at V and 1 base at J, while the number of junction bases matched to no gene is 13. Where the CDR3 stops, the reference TRBV2 and TRBJ2-1 genes take over; the full variable domain is EPEVTQTPSHQVTQMGQEVILRCVPISNHLYFYWYRQILGQKVEFLVSFYNNEISEKSEIFDDQFSVERPDGSNFTLKIRSTKLEDSAMYFCASPQKDRGRSYNEQFFGPGTRLTVL.